This TCR beta chain was sequenced during a study of T cell responses to AZD1222 COVID-19 vaccine (dated by TCRdb to about 2021). Study-level background: TCR sequencing was performed for about 250 trial participants, of whom about 200 were given two doses of AZD1222 and about 25 were given two doses of MenACWY control vaccine. Enrollment into the trials was organized by age into subgroups of 18-55, 56-69 and 70-plus years, and those subgroups contained about 160, 30 and 59 TCR-sequenced participants, respectively.

The research as a whole found: No day 14 peak-response samples were available, so repertoires were characterized only after the peak T cell response. The whole spike protein was spanned by vaccine-associated CD4 TCRs, and dominant responses were seen in regions 160-218 and 743-854. In the small 56-69-year group, the increase in depth fell short of significance, most likely because of low power. Participants were mostly white British, with more females than males. The authors suggested clonal diversity may have been underestimated. Reportedly, close to half of the unique spike-specific TCRs recognized epitopes lying outside the regions that are mutated in the B.1.351 and B.1.1.7 variants. Only five or six AZD1222 recipients were SARS-CoV-2 seropositive at baseline, limiting conclusions about previously exposed vaccinees. After two AZD1222 doses, both the breadth and the depth of spike-specific TCRs were significantly higher than at day 0 and than in MenACWY recipients.

Notes on this clone: What this receptor recognizes is not known. Germline is not matched at one junction end, which may reflect a read error.

This specimen's time point label, interpreted: about 28 days (+/-7) after the second vaccine dose. Because spike-specific TCR depth and breadth did not differ between the two schedules, AZD1222 recipients who got a second dose at roughly 4 weeks were pooled with those who got a second dose at roughly 12 weeks. Vaccinee samples came from UK trials COV001 and COV002, including a single-blind randomized controlled phase 2/3 trial of AZD1222 (ChAdOx1 nCoV-19) in healthy adults. Trial participant PBMC samples were collected at day 0 and day 28 after the second dose for TCRbeta chain sequencing. The CDR3 regions of human TCRbeta chains were subjected to immunosequencing. The authors processed their data as follows. Repertoire TCRs were checked for matches against a reference library of SARS-CoV-2-specific TCRs that had been generated using the MIRA antigen-specificity platform. Breadth meant the fraction of unique TCRs that were SARS-CoV-2-associated, whereas depth meant the fraction of total T cells that were SARS-CoV-2-associated. Using the MIRA data, each spike-specific TCR was mapped to the spike region that the TCR reacts to and placed in a CD4 or CD8 class. Log10-transformed breadth and depth values were compared by one-way ANOVA with Sidak's multiple comparisons tests. Here the immuneACCESS table is served through TCRdb, limited to in-frame sequences with V and J called. Missing clones are a known gap in these copies; in checked studies unresolved V genes cover under half, and the rest lacks a known reason. That table furnishes V, J and clone size, whereas the DNA furnished D and trimming. The sample profile shows under 150,000 clones; roughly 90% of them were found once. The leading ten clones occupy roughly 1.7% of the sample.

The CDR3 holds 13 amino acids from the cysteine to the phenylalanine. Solely the CDR3 DNA is kept, with 39 bases framed from the first base. From a lookup of the germline V gene, CDR1 and CDR2 are MNHEY and SVGAGI. The sample in question was peripheral blood, obtained 28 days after the second AZD1222 dose. The source is an adult who received the AZD1222 COVID-19 vaccine. The rearranged segments are TRBV6-5 and TRBJ1-1, with TRBD1 matching 8 junction bases. Here is the DNA: TGTGCCAGCAAAAACAGGGGGAACCCTGAAGCTTTCTTT. Its protein is CASKNRGNPEAFF.